These 8 T cell receptor beta chains were sequenced from one sample in a study of blood T cell repertoires in COVID-19. Generated by immunoSEQ multiplex PCR, the TCRdb table keeps only in-frame clones and is missing some. The repertoire holds approximately 300,000 clones, with under 90% as singletons. The sequenced material came from PBMCs or T cells enriched from blood (not recorded which). The receptors shown here come from a man aged 60 to 75 who had recovered from COVID-19.

This sequence joins TRBV9 and TRBJ2-7; 9 positions agree with TRBD2. V gave up 3 bases and J gave up 2 bases; unmatched junction bases: 6. The CDR3 runs to 15 residues. Germline CDR1 is SGDLS and CDR2 is YYNGEE. CDR3 sequence reads: CASSATSGTPYEQYF. The CDR3 DNA sequence: TGTGCCAGCAGCGCGACTAGCGGAACACCCTACGAGCAGTACTTC.

The genes are TRBV5-6 and TRBJ1-2; 7 nucleotides match TRBD1. With 0 bases clipped from V and 7 bases from J, the junction kept 3 bases outside the gene matches. Germline assignment: CDR1 SGHDT and CDR2 YYEEEE. The CDR3 covers 13 residues. The CDR3 reads CASSLVRGFGYTF. CDR3 bases: TGTGCCAGCAGCTTGGTCAGGGGGTTTGGCTACACCTTC.

The rearrangement links TRBV6-5 to TRBJ2-2; 7 bases agree with TRBD1. Germline CDR1 and CDR2: MNHEY and SVGAGI. J lost 6 bases, V lost 4 bases, and 2 bases had no gene match. This CDR3 comprises 13 residues. This CDR3 reads CASSLTGPGELFF. The DNA for the CDR3 is TGTGCCAGCAGTTTGACAGGGCCCGGGGAGCTGTTTTTT.

The V and J genes are TRBV9 and TRBJ2-7; the match to TRBD1 covers 7 bases. V shed 3 bases and J 3 bases; nucleotides not matched to a gene: 6. Germline lookup yields CDR1 SGDLS and CDR2 YYNGEE. The CDR3 length is 14 residues. The CDR3 region is CASSALGQNYEQYF. The CDR3 DNA is TGTGCCAGCAGCGCGCTGGGACAGAACTACGAGCAGTACTTC.

This clone has only a few counts. The V call is TRBV7-2, the J call TRBJ1-2; a possible D gene is TRBD1 (6 bases). The CDR3 extends over 14 amino acids. Per the germline V gene, CDR1 is SGHTA and CDR2 is FQGNSA. V shed 5 bases and J shed 4 bases, with 14 bases lying between them. CDR3 sequence: CASSERQAFYGYTF. DNA for the CDR3: TGTGCCAGCAGCGAAAGACAGGCATTCTATGGCTACACCTTC. The full variable domain, rest sourced from reference TRBV7-2 and TRBJ1-2, is GAGVSQSPSNKVTEKGKDVELRCDPISGHTALYWYRQSLGQGLEFLIYFQGNSAPDKSGLPSDRFSAERTGGSVSTLTIQRTQQEDSAVYLCASSERQAFYGYTFGSGTRLTVV.

The chain employs TRBV5-8 and TRBJ1-1; D possibly corresponds to TRBD1 (5 bases). The CDR3 is 15 amino acids. V lost 4 bases and J lost 0, with 13 bases in between. Germline V CDR1 and CDR2: SGHTS, YDEGEE. The CDR3 sequence is CASSQYRPMNTEAFF. The CDR3 DNA is TGTGCCAGCAGCCAATACAGGCCCATGAACACTGAAGCTTTCTTT.

V is TRBV21-1 and J is TRBJ2-3; the table's D call, TRBD2, has no DNA check behind it. TRBV21-1 is classified as a pseudogene. The CDR3 is 19 amino acids. The CDR3, as DNA: TGTGCCAGCAGCAAAGGCTCCATCCACGGCGGGAGGGCGGCAGATACGCAGTATTTT. It translates to CASSKGSIHGGRAADTQYF.

The chain combines TRBV28 with TRBJ1-5; TRBD1 might be the D (5 bases). Germline lookup yields CDR1 MDHEN and CDR2 SYDVKM. V dropped 3 bases and J dropped 0 bases, with 15 bases sitting between them. CDR3 size: 17 residues. The CDR3 coding sequence is TGTGCCAGCAGTTTCTGGCGGACGGACAATAGCAATCAGCCCCAGCATTTT. Translated: CASSFWRTDNSNQPQHF.